This T cell receptor (beta chain) was obtained from a study of blood T cell repertoires in COVID-19. Overall study context: Samples taken during acute and convalescent COVID-19 were collected in the United States, Italy and Spain. T cells, B-cell-depleted T cells, or PBMCs provided the cDNA or gDNA that served as material.

CDR1 and CDR2 from the germline V gene are MNHEY and SVGAGI. With 8 bases clipped from V and 6 bases from J, the junction kept 8 bases outside the gene matches. The CDR3 has 15 amino acids. Authors' processing steps: The authors estimated nucleated cell counts from reference gene primer amplification. Only in-frame clones appear in the TCRdb table, and some are missing; sequencing was by immunoSEQ multiplex PCR. The V and J calls and clone size come from that table; D and trimming were worked out from the DNA. The table records approximately 670,000 clones, 85% to 90% of them present only once. This clonotype was sampled from a woman aged 18-29 years with acute or convalescent COVID-19. The sequenced sample was peripheral blood. The V and J genes are TRBV6-5 and TRBJ2-2, with 11 nucleotides matching TRBD1. CDR3 amino acids: CASLRGGQGAGELFF. CDR3 nucleotide sequence: TGTGCCAGCCTTAGGGGGGGACAGGGGGCCGGGGAGCTGTTTTTT.